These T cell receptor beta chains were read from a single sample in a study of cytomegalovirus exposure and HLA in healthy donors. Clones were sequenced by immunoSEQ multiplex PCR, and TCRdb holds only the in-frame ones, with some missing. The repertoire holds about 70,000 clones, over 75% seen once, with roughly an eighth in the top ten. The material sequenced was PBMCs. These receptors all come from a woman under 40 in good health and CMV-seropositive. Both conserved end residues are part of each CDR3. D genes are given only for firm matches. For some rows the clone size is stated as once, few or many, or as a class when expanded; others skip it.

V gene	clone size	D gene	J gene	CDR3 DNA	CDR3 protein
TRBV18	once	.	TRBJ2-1	TGTGCCAGCTCACCAGCAGTAGCGGTATACAATGAGCAGTTCTTC	CASSPAVAVYNEQFF
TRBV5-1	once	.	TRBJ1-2	TGCGCCAGCAGCTTGGCCGGGGGAGGAGGCTACACCTTC	CASSLAGGGGYTF
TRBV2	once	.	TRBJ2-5	TGTGCCAGCAGTGGGTACAGGGAGGAGACCCAGTACTTC	CASSGYREETQYF
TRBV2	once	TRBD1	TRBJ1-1	TGTGCCAGCAGTGTTACAGGGGGTCCATCTGATTTCTTT	CASSVTGGPSDFF
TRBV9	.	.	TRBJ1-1	TGTGCCAGCAGGGGAGGCGGGGGGAACACTGAAGCTTTCTTT	CASRGGGGNTEAFF
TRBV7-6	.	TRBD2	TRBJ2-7	TGTGCCAGCAGCTTCACTAGCGGGACCTCCTACGAGCAGTACTTC	CASSFTSGTSYEQYF
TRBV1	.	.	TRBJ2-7	TGCACCAGCAGCCAAAGAAACAGGGGATCCAACGAGCAGTACTTC	CTSSQRNRGSNEQYF
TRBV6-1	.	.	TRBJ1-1	TGTGCCAGCAGTGAAAACGGGGGAACTGAAGCTTTCTTT	CASSENGGTEAFF
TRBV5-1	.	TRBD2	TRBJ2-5	TGCGCCAGCAGCTTGGTGTTAGCGGGAGGCCCGGAAGAGACCCAGTACTTC	CASSLVLAGGPEETQYF
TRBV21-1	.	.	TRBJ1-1	TGTGCCAGCAGCAGCTTAACAGGGGGGAACACTGAAGCTTTCTTT	CASSSLTGGNTEAFF
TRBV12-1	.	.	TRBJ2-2	TGTGCCAGCAGCCGACTAGCGGGAGTTCGCACCGGGGAGCTGTTTTTC	CASSRLAGVRTGELFF
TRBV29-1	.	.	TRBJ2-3	TGCAGCGTTCCTTCTAATAGCGGCACATATACGCAGTATTTT	CSVPSNSGTYTQYF
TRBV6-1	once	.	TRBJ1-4	TGTGCCAGCAGTGAAGTGCGGTTTCCTACAACTAATGAAAAACTGTTTTTT	CASSEVRFPTTNEKLFF
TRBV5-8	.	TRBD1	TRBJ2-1	TGTGCCAGCAGTTCAGGGACAGGGGCCTACAATGAGCAGTTCTTC	CASSSGTGAYNEQFF
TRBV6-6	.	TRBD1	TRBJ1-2	TGTGCCAGCAGTTACACCAGGGACAGGGGGTCGCGGGGCTACACCTTC	CASSYTRDRGSRGYTF
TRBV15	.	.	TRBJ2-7	TGTGCCACCAGCAGCGGGAGCGACTACGAGCAGTACTTC	CATSSGSDYEQYF
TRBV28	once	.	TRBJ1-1	TGTGCCAGCAGATTTCAGGGGTTGAGGAACACTGAAGCTTTCTTT	CASRFQGLRNTEAFF
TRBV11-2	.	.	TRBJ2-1	TGTGCCAGCAGCTTAGCGGGACTGGGAGGCAATGAGCAGTTCTTC	CASSLAGLGGNEQFF
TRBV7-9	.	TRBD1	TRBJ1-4	TGTGCCAGCAGCCGGGACAGGCCTGAAAAACTGTTTTTT	CASSRDRPEKLFF
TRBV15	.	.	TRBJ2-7	TGTGCCACCAGCGTGGGAGGCCTCCGCTACGAGCAGTACTTC	CATSVGGLRYEQYF
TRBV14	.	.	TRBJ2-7	TGTGCCAGCAGCCCCTCCTCGGACGAGCAGTACTTC	CASSPSSDEQYF
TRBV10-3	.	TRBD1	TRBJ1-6	TGTGCCATCAGTGAAAAGGGGGCTAATTCACCCCTCCACTTT	CAISEKGANSPLHF
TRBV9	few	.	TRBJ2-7	TGTGCCAGCAGCGTAGGGGGCTGGGCCGAGCAGTACTTC	CASSVGGWAEQYF
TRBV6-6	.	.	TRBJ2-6	TGTGCCAGCAGTTATCAAGGACAGGGGGCCAACGTCCTGACTTTC	CASSYQGQGANVLTF
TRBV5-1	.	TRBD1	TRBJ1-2	TGCGCCAGCAGCTTTGACGCGGGACAGAAGCGAGGCTACACCTTC	CASSFDAGQKRGYTF
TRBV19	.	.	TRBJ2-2	TGTGCCACCAAGGAAGGGGCCGGGGAGCTGTTTTTT	CATKEGAGELFF
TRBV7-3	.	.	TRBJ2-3	TGTGCCAGCAGCTTAGGACTGAGCACAGATACGCAGTATTTT	CASSLGLSTDTQYF
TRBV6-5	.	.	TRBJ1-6	TGTGCCAGCAGTTTAACAGGGACCTATAATTCACCCCTCCACTTT	CASSLTGTYNSPLHF
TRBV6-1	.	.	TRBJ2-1	TGTGCCAGCAGTGAAGGGTTGGGCGGGACGAGGAGAGATGAGCAGTTCTTC	CASSEGLGGTRRDEQFF
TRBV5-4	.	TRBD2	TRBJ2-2	TGTGCCAGCAGCTTCCGGCGGGAGGCAAACACCGGGGAGCTGTTTTTT	CASSFRREANTGELFF
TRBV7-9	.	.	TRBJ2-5	TGTGCCAGCGCCGGAGCTGTGGCCGGCGAGACCCAGTACTTC	CASAGAVAGETQYF
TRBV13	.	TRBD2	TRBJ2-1	TGTGCCAGCAGCTTGGGACTAGCGGCCTACAATGAGCAGTTCTTC	CASSLGLAAYNEQFF
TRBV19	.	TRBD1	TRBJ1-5	TGTGCCAGTACCAAGGACAGGGGGAGTAATCAGCCCCAGCATTTT	CASTKDRGSNQPQHF
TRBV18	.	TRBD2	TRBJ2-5	TGTGCCAGCTCACCTCCTCTAGCGGGAGGAGGAGAGACCCAGTACTTC	CASSPPLAGGGETQYF
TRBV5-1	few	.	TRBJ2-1	TGCGCCAGCAGCCCGCCCCTACTAGGTTCCCCAGACAATGAGCAGTTCTTC	CASSPPLLGSPDNEQFF
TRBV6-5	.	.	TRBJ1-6	TGTGCCAGCAGTTACGTTGGAGGGGCGGATAATTCACCCCTCCACTTT	CASSYVGGADNSPLHF
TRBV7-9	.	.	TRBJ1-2	TGTGCCAGCAGCATAGGACAGCCTCTCTTTAACTATGGCTACACCTTC	CASSIGQPLFNYGYTF